Sequencing of this T cell receptor beta chain was carried out in a study of blood T cell repertoires in COVID-19. About the research overall: There were acute and convalescent COVID-19 samples, and they came from the United States, Italy and Spain. Sources were T cells, B-cell-depleted T cells, or PBMCs; the material itself was cDNA or gDNA.

This CDR3 contains 11 residues. Trimming pared 2 bases from V and 8 bases from J, leaving 3 bases between. CDR1 and CDR2 from the germline V gene are KGHDR and SFDVKD. Original handling: Reference gene primer amplification in the assay estimated nucleated cell counts. The repertoire was sequenced with immunoSEQ multiplex PCR; TCRdb's copy has only in-frame clones and lacks some. D and trimming come from the DNA, and the V and J calls and clone size come from that table. Of about 200,000 clones listed, 70% to 85% are singletons. This sequence was found in a human donor with acute or convalescent COVID-19. The donor label of this sample is uncertain. Source material: peripheral blood. The chain links TRBV24-1 to TRBJ2-1, with no clear D. CDR3 sequence reads: CATSDSDEQFF. In DNA form, the CDR3 reads TGTGCCACCAGTGATTCTGATGAGCAGTTCTTC.